This T cell receptor (beta chain) emerged from a study of blood T cell repertoires in COVID-19. At the level of the study: Spain, Italy and the United States supplied samples that represented acute and convalescent COVID-19.

In the source study's methods: By means of reference gene primer amplification, nucleated cell counts were estimated. The data were produced by immunoSEQ multiplex PCR, yet TCRdb's version contains in-frame clones alone and is incomplete. V and J calls and clone size are those listed in that table; D and trimming were worked out from the DNA. The data contain 150,000 to 200,000 clones, 87% of them singletons. The length of the CDR3 is 11 residues. The germline V and J ends were trimmed by 1 base and 7 bases, with 4 bases remaining between them. Germline V CDR1 and CDR2: MGHRA, YSYEKL. Sequenced material: peripheral blood. The chain joins TRBV4-1 to TRBJ1-1; D unresolved. The sequence came from a human donor in a cohort sampled during active COVID-19. The CDR3 spells CASSQGGEAFF. The CDR3 DNA reads TGCGCCAGCAGCCAAGGAGGTGAAGCTTTCTTT.